This T cell receptor beta chain was found in a study of T cell responses to AZD1222 COVID-19 vaccine. Libraries were prepared by immunoSEQ multiplex PCR; TCRdb keeps only in-frame clonotypes and omits some of them. The sample includes 150,000 to 190,000 clones, 90% of them seen just once. Sequenced here: peripheral blood, sampled on day 0 of AZD1222 vaccination. This sequence originates from an adult in good health.

CDR3 region: CASIGVYSNQPQHF. As DNA, the CDR3 is TGTGCCAGCATCGGTGTGTATAGCAATCAGCCCCAGCATTTT. This chain connects TRBV6-6 to TRBJ1-5; D gene uncertain. From germline, CDR1 is MNHNY and CDR2 SVGAGI (reference sequence). This CDR3 comprises 14 residues. Deletions cut 7 bases from V and 0 bases from J, with 10 bases between.